Listed here are 6 T cell receptor beta chains from one sample, sequenced in a study of regulatory T cells in long-lasting Graves disease. With iRepertoire HTBI primers and Arm-PCR of CDR3 regions, TCR beta libraries were built. MiXCR, run by TCRdb on the multiplex PCR reads, gives a single entry per CDR3 protein. The sample has roughly 410,000 distinct CDR3 sequences, over 14% seen once. Time point given: newly diagnosed GD, antithyroid drugs for less than 3 months. PBMC RNA was the source of the TCR library. These data also featured in a second study, about T cells in Graves' hyperthyroidism and ophthalmopathy.

Sequences were derived from peripheral blood mononuclear cells (PBMCs), sampled at new diagnosis, from a patient treated with antithyroid drugs. These receptors all stem from a woman aged 40 to 49 with Graves disease.

This clonotype was observed a handful of times. The chain carries TRBV20-1 and TRBJ2-5; 8 nucleotides agree with TRBD1. The germline gives CDR1 DFQATT, CDR2 SNEGSKA (reference sequence). The CDR3 loop spans 13 amino acids. J gave up 5 bases and V 1 base, and 3 bases lay outside the gene matches. In DNA form, the CDR3 reads TGCAGTGCTAGAGCAGGGGGCGTGGAGACCCAGTACTTC. Translating gives CSARAGGVETQYF.

This clonotype was counted ten times or more. The chain joins TRBV12-3 or TRBV12-4 to TRBJ2-3, with D perhaps being TRBD1 or TRBD2 (6 bases each). This CDR3 is 15 amino acids long. Trimming took 7 bases from V and 0 from J, leaving 14 bases between them. The CDR3: CASNPTGASTDTQYF. CDR3 coding DNA: TGTGCCAGCAACCCCACGGGGGCTAGCACAGATACGCAGTATTTT.

This clonotype was observed at least ten times. The chain carries TRBV12-3 or TRBV12-4 and TRBJ1-5; unclear D gene. The V end was cut by 3 bases, the J end by 2 bases, with 11 bases between. This CDR3 has 15 amino acids. CDR3 sequence reads: CASSFTAEGNQPQHF. CDR3 sequence (DNA): TGTGCCAGCAGTTTCACGGCAGAGGGCAATCAGCCCCAGCATTTT.

Notes on this clonotype: This may come from a read error, since a much larger clone is one base off. This chain uses TRBV28 with TRBJ2-2; 7 bases are shared with TRBD1. V dropped 8 bases and J dropped 2; count of bases not matched to a gene: 8. The germline gives CDR1 MDHEN, CDR2 SYDVKM. The CDR3 has 15 amino acids. The CDR3 sequence is CASCLGTVNTGELFF. The DNA for the CDR3 is TGTGCCAGCTGTCTTGGGACAGTCAACACCGGGGAGCTGTTTTTT.

This chain joins TRBV29-1 and TRBJ1-1, with D perhaps matching TRBD1 (6 bases). Trimming took 4 bases from V and 0 from J, leaving 15 bases between them. The CDR3 covers 15 residues. Looked up from germline, CDR1 is SQVTM and CDR2 is ANQGSEA. In DNA, the CDR3 is TGCAGCGTTGTTCTTTGGACAGCCTTGAACACTGAAGCTTTCTTT. Protein sequence: CSVVLWTALNTEAFF.

This clonotype was recorded a few times. V gene TRBV3-1 combines with J gene TRBJ2-1; TRBD2 aligns across 13 bases. The J segment lost 13 bases and the V segment lost 3 bases, leaving 12 bases of the junction unmatched. The CDR3 spans 16 residues. The germline V gene has CDR1 LGHDT and CDR2 YNNKEL (reference sequence). Written as DNA, the CDR3 is TGTGCCAGCAGCCAGGTTCCGGGACTAGCGGGGTGGGAACAGTTCTTC. This encodes CASSQVPGLAGWEQFF.